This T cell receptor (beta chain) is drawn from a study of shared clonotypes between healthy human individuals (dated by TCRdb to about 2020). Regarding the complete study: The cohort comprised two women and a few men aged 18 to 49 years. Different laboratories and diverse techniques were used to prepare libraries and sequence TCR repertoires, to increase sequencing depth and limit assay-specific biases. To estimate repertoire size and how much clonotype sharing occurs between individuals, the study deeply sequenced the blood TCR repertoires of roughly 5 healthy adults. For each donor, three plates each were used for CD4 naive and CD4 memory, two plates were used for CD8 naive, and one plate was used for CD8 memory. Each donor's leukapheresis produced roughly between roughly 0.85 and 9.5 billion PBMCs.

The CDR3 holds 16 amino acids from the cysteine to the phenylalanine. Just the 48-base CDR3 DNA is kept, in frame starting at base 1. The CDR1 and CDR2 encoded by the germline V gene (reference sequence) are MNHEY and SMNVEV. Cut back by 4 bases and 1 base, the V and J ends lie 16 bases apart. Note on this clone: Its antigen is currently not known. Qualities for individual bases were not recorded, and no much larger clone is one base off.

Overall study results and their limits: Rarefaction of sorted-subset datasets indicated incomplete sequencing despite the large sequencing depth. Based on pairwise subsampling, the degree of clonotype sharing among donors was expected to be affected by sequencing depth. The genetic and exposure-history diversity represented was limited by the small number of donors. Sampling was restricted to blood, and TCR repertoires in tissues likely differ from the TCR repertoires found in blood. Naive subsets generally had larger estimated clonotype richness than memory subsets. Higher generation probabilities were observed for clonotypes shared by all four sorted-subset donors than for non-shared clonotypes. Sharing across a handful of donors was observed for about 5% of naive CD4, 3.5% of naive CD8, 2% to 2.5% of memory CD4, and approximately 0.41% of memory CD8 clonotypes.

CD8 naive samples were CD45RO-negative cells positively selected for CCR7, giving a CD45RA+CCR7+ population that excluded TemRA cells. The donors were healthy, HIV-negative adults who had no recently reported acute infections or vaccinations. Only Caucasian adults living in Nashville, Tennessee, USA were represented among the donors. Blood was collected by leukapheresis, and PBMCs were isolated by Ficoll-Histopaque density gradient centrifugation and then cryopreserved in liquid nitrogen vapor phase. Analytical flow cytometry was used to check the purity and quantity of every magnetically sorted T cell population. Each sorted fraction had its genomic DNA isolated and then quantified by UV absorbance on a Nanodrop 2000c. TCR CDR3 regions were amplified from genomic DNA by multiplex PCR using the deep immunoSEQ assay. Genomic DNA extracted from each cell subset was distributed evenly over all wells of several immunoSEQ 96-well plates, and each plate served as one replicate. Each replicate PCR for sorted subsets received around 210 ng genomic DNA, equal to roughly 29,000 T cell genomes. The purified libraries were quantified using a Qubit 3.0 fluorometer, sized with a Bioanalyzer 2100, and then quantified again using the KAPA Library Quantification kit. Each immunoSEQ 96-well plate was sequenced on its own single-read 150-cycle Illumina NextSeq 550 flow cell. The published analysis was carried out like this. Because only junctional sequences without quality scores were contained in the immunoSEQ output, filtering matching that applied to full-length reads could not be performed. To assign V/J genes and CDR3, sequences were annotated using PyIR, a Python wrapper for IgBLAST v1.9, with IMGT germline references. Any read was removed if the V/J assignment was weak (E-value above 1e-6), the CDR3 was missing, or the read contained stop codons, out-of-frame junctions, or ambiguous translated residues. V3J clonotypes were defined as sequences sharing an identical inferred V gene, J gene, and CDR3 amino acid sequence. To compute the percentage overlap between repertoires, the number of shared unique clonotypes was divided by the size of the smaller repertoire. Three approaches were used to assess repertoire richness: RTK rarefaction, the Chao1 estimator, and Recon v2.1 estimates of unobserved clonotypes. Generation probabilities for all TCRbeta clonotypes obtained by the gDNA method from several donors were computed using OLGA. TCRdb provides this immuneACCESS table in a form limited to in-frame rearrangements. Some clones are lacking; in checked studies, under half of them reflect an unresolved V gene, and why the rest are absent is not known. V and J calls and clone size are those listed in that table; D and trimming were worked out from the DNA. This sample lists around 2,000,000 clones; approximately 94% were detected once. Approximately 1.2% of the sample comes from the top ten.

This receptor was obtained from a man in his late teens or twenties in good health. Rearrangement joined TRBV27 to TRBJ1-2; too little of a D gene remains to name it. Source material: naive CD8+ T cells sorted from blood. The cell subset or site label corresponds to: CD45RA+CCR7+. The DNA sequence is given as TGTGCCAGCAGTTCTCAAAAGGCAGCGAGTAACTATGGCTACACCTTC. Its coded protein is CASSSQKAASNYGYTF.